A selection of T cell receptor beta chains follows, all from one sample in a study of blood T cell repertoires in COVID-19. Sequenced by immunoSEQ multiplex PCR; TCRdb stores in-frame clones only, minus some. The table shows approximately 300,000 clones, with around 90% occurring only once. Sequencing input: PBMCs or T cells enriched from blood (not recorded which). All receptors come from a woman in her 30s who had recovered from COVID-19. CDR3s include the opening cysteine and the closing phenylalanine or tryptophan. The order of the fields is V gene, clone size, J gene, CDR3 length, D gene, CDR3 DNA, CDR3 protein. The D gene is left open where the match is weak. Some rows have no size entry. The others give once, few or many, or a class for an expanded clone.

v_call: TRBV5-1
clone_size: -
j_call: TRBJ2-7
cdr3_length: 14
d_call: TRBD2
cdr3_nt: TGCGCCAGCAGCTTGGCGGGGGGGCCCTACGAGCAGTACTTC
cdr3_aa: CASSLAGGPYEQYF

v_call: TRBV5-6
clone_size: -
j_call: TRBJ1-6
cdr3_length: 15
d_call: TRBD1
cdr3_nt: TGTGCCAGCAGCTTGTATGACAGGGAGAAATCACCCCTCCACTTT
cdr3_aa: CASSLYDREKSPLHF

v_call: TRBV4-3
clone_size: -
j_call: TRBJ2-7
cdr3_length: 17
d_call: TRBD1
cdr3_nt: TGCGCCAGCAGCCAAACCCAACAGGGGGATGAATCCTACGAGCAGTACTTC
cdr3_aa: CASSQTQQGDESYEQYF

v_call: TRBV27
clone_size: -
j_call: TRBJ2-7
cdr3_length: 13
d_call: -
cdr3_nt: TGTGCCAGCAGTTTCGGGAGTGACTACGAGCAGTACTTC
cdr3_aa: CASSFGSDYEQYF

v_call: TRBV14
clone_size: -
j_call: TRBJ2-7
cdr3_length: 15
d_call: TRBD1
cdr3_nt: TGTGCCAGCAGCCCGTCCGGACAGGGAAAACCCGAGCAGTACTTC
cdr3_aa: CASSPSGQGKPEQYF

v_call: TRBV30
clone_size: once
j_call: TRBJ1-4
cdr3_length: 11
d_call: -
cdr3_nt: TGTGCCTGGAGTGTAGGGGGGGGCCGGGCGTTT
cdr3_aa: CAWSVGGGRAF

v_call: TRBV19
clone_size: -
j_call: TRBJ2-7
cdr3_length: 18
d_call: TRBD2
cdr3_nt: TGTGCCAGTAGTATGGGTTTTCCTAGCGGGGGTTTCTCCTACGAGCAGTACTTC
cdr3_aa: CASSMGFPSGGFSYEQYF

v_call: TRBV9
clone_size: -
j_call: TRBJ1-1
cdr3_length: 11
d_call: -
cdr3_nt: TGTGCCAGCAGCGTAGCCTCTGAAGCTTTCTTT
cdr3_aa: CASSVASEAFF

v_call: TRBV23-1
clone_size: once
j_call: TRBJ2-6
cdr3_length: 19
d_call: TRBD1
cdr3_nt: TGCGCCAGCAGTCCAGTTACAGGGGTCCTGCTCTCTGGGGCCAACGTCCTGACTTTC
cdr3_aa: CASSPVTGVLLSGANVLTF

v_call: TRBV18
clone_size: -
j_call: TRBJ1-4
cdr3_length: 17
d_call: -
cdr3_nt: TGTGCCAGCTCACCACCCCGAGGTTCCGGGGGGGATGAAAAACTGTTTTTT
cdr3_aa: CASSPPRGSGGDEKLFF

v_call: TRBV5-1
clone_size: -
j_call: TRBJ1-2
cdr3_length: 13
d_call: -
cdr3_nt: TGCGCCAGCCGCGTGGAACAGAACTATGGCTACACCTTC
cdr3_aa: CASRVEQNYGYTF

v_call: TRBV2
clone_size: -
j_call: TRBJ2-7
cdr3_length: 13
d_call: -
cdr3_nt: TGTGCCAGCAGTTCAGACTTCTACTACGAGCAGTACTTC
cdr3_aa: CASSSDFYYEQYF

v_call: TRBV5-4
clone_size: -
j_call: TRBJ2-1
cdr3_length: 16
d_call: -
cdr3_nt: TGTGCCAGCAGCCTGATAGAGGGGGATTCCTACAATGAGCAGTTCTTC
cdr3_aa: CASSLIEGDSYNEQFF

v_call: TRBV19
clone_size: -
j_call: TRBJ1-1
cdr3_length: 15
d_call: -
cdr3_nt: TGTGCCAGTAGTACCCCGCCGAGGGAGCGCACTGAAGCTTTCTTT
cdr3_aa: CASSTPPRERTEAFF

v_call: TRBV2
clone_size: -
j_call: TRBJ1-5
cdr3_length: 14
d_call: -
cdr3_nt: TGTGCCAGCAGTGAGAACAGGGAGAGTCAGCCCCAGCATTTT
cdr3_aa: CASSENRESQPQHF

v_call: TRBV6-2/TRBV6-3
clone_size: -
j_call: TRBJ1-2
cdr3_length: 13
d_call: -
cdr3_nt: TGTGCCAGCAGTTACCTTGTAGCCTATGGCTACACCTTC
cdr3_aa: CASSYLVAYGYTF

v_call: TRBV7-9
clone_size: -
j_call: TRBJ1-5
cdr3_length: 16
d_call: -
cdr3_nt: TGTGCCAGCAGCTTAGGGACAAGTAATAGCAATCAGCCCCAGCATTTT
cdr3_aa: CASSLGTSNSNQPQHF

v_call: TRBV6-6
clone_size: -
j_call: TRBJ2-1
cdr3_length: 16
d_call: TRBD2
cdr3_nt: TGTGCCAGCAGCCCCTCGGGTAGCGGGGTCAGCAATGAGCAGTTCTTC
cdr3_aa: CASSPSGSGVSNEQFF

v_call: TRBV15
clone_size: once
j_call: TRBJ2-2
cdr3_length: 17
d_call: TRBD2
cdr3_nt: TGTGCCACCAGCAGGGGGACCGGGACTAAAAACACCGGGGAGCTGTTTTTT
cdr3_aa: CATSRGTGTKNTGELFF

v_call: TRBV2
clone_size: -
j_call: TRBJ2-6
cdr3_length: 17
d_call: TRBD1
cdr3_nt: TGTGCCAGCAGTGAGACAGGGGGCGTTACTGGGGCCAACGTCCTGACTTTC
cdr3_aa: CASSETGGVTGANVLTF

v_call: TRBV7-9
clone_size: -
j_call: TRBJ1-3
cdr3_length: 17
d_call: -
cdr3_nt: TGTGCCAGCAGCCTCTTGGGTGGGAGAGGTTCTGGAAACACCATATATTTT
cdr3_aa: CASSLLGGRGSGNTIYF

v_call: TRBV5-1
clone_size: -
j_call: TRBJ1-4
cdr3_length: 14
d_call: -
cdr3_nt: TGCGCCAGCAGCCCGGGACACGGAAATGAAAAACTGTTTTTT
cdr3_aa: CASSPGHGNEKLFF

v_call: TRBV7-9
clone_size: -
j_call: TRBJ1-3
cdr3_length: 16
d_call: -
cdr3_nt: TGTGCCAGCAGCTTCGGGTACGAAAGATCTGGAAACACCATATATTTT
cdr3_aa: CASSFGYERSGNTIYF

v_call: TRBV19
clone_size: -
j_call: TRBJ1-5
cdr3_length: 17
d_call: -
cdr3_nt: TGTGCCAGTAGTATAGAGAAAGGGGTGGGCAGCAATCAGCCCCAGCATTTT
cdr3_aa: CASSIEKGVGSNQPQHF

v_call: TRBV7-2
clone_size: -
j_call: TRBJ1-3
cdr3_length: 14
d_call: -
cdr3_nt: TGTGCCAGCAGGGCAGGGCTGCCTGGAAACACCATATATTTT
cdr3_aa: CASRAGLPGNTIYF

v_call: TRBV11-2
clone_size: once
j_call: TRBJ1-2
cdr3_length: 17
d_call: -
cdr3_nt: TGTGCCAGCAGCCCTCTGAATAGGCGGGAAAATAACTATGGCTACACCTTC
cdr3_aa: CASSPLNRRENNYGYTF

v_call: TRBV11-1
clone_size: once
j_call: TRBJ2-7
cdr3_length: 14
d_call: TRBD2
cdr3_nt: TGTGCCAGCAGCTTGGGGGGGAGTACTTACGAGCAGTACTTC
cdr3_aa: CASSLGGSTYEQYF

v_call: TRBV6-2/TRBV6-3
clone_size: -
j_call: TRBJ1-5
cdr3_length: 12
d_call: -
cdr3_nt: TGTGCCAGCAGTTACGCTGCGGGGCCCCAGCATTTT
cdr3_aa: CASSYAAGPQHF

v_call: TRBV5-5
clone_size: -
j_call: TRBJ1-2
cdr3_length: 14
d_call: TRBD1
cdr3_nt: TGTGCCAGCAGCGTGACGACAGGGGGCAATGGCTACACCTTC
cdr3_aa: CASSVTTGGNGYTF

v_call: TRBV12-5
clone_size: -
j_call: TRBJ1-5
cdr3_length: 16
d_call: -
cdr3_nt: TGTGCTAGTGGTTTGCAGGGAGGGGGGAATCTTCAGCCCCAGCATTTT
cdr3_aa: CASGLQGGGNLQPQHF

v_call: TRBV28
clone_size: -
j_call: TRBJ2-1
cdr3_length: 13
d_call: TRBD1
cdr3_nt: TGTGCCAACCGCCGGACAGGTCGCGATGAGCAGTTCTTC
cdr3_aa: CANRRTGRDEQFF

v_call: TRBV30
clone_size: -
j_call: TRBJ1-4
cdr3_length: 15
d_call: TRBD1
cdr3_nt: TGTGCCTGGAGTGTAACTTACGGGACAGCTGAAAAACTGTTTTTT
cdr3_aa: CAWSVTYGTAEKLFF

v_call: TRBV18
clone_size: -
j_call: TRBJ1-2
cdr3_length: 15
d_call: -
cdr3_nt: TGTGCCAGCTCCCAACTTCCAGGGGAGGGCTATGGCTACACCTTC
cdr3_aa: CASSQLPGEGYGYTF

v_call: TRBV30
clone_size: -
j_call: TRBJ1-2
cdr3_length: 16
d_call: TRBD1
cdr3_nt: TGTGCCTGGAATCTCTGGGACAGATTAGCTAACTATGGCTACACCTTC
cdr3_aa: CAWNLWDRLANYGYTF

v_call: TRBV6-1
clone_size: -
j_call: TRBJ1-5
cdr3_length: 15
d_call: -
cdr3_nt: TGTGCCAGCAGTGAAAGCGGGGGTAGCAATCAGCCCCAGCATTTT
cdr3_aa: CASSESGGSNQPQHF

v_call: TRBV5-1
clone_size: -
j_call: TRBJ1-2
cdr3_length: 15
d_call: TRBD1
cdr3_nt: TGCGCCAGCAGCTCCGGGACAGGGGGCGGGAATGGCTACACCTTC
cdr3_aa: CASSSGTGGGNGYTF

v_call: TRBV7-6
clone_size: -
j_call: TRBJ1-6
cdr3_length: 15
d_call: -
cdr3_nt: TGTGCCAGCAGCTCCCCCCAGGGAGGTCGTTCACCCCTCCACTTT
cdr3_aa: CASSSPQGGRSPLHF

v_call: TRBV5-1
clone_size: few
j_call: TRBJ1-3
cdr3_length: 13
d_call: -
cdr3_nt: TGCGCCAGCAGCCAAACAGCAGGAAACACCATATATTTT
cdr3_aa: CASSQTAGNTIYF

v_call: TRBV7-2
clone_size: -
j_call: TRBJ2-6
cdr3_length: 17
d_call: TRBD2
cdr3_nt: TGTGCCAGCAGCTTACTTGCGGGGGGATCTGGGGCCAACGTCCTGACTTTC
cdr3_aa: CASSLLAGGSGANVLTF

v_call: TRBV9
clone_size: -
j_call: TRBJ2-1
cdr3_length: 11
d_call: -
cdr3_nt: TGTGCCAGCGGGCTGGGCAATGAGCAGTTCTTC
cdr3_aa: CASGLGNEQFF

v_call: TRBV4-1
clone_size: few
j_call: TRBJ2-1
cdr3_length: 15
d_call: -
cdr3_nt: TGCGCCAGCAGCCAAGAAGGGGGTGCCTGGAATGAGCAGTTCTTC
cdr3_aa: CASSQEGGAWNEQFF